Following are 29 T cell receptor beta chains from one sample sequenced in a study of blood T cell repertoires in COVID-19. TCRdb keeps only in-frame clones here, not all; method: immunoSEQ multiplex PCR. This table holds approximately 190,000 clones, more than 65% found once. Material for sequencing was PBMCs or T cells enriched from blood (not recorded which). The receptors shown here come from a middle-aged man who had recovered from COVID-19.

The chain links TRBV6-5 to TRBJ1-2; 8 bases map to TRBD1. V shed 6 bases, J shed 2 bases, and the junction held 5 bases outside the gene matches. The CDR3 has 14 residues. Germline V gene data show CDR1 as MNHEY and CDR2 as SVGAGI. The CDR3 DNA reads as TGTGCCAGCAGAACAGGGGACAGGAACTATGGCTACACCTTC. Its protein product is CASRTGDRNYGYTF.

The J gene is TRBJ2-1, the V gene TRBV6-6; a weak D match, TRBD1 (6 bases). The germline CDR1 and CDR2 sequences are MNHNY and SVGAGI (reference sequence). V lost 7 bases, J lost 6 bases, and 19 bases lay in between. The CDR3 runs to 15 residues. CDR3 loop: CASMGAPEYGNEQFF. CDR3 DNA sequence: TGTGCCAGCATGGGGGCCCCCGAGTACGGCAATGAGCAGTTCTTC.

The rearrangement links TRBV4-2 to TRBJ2-2; TRBD1 agrees at 7 bases. Germline trimming cut 3 bases from V and 6 bases from J; bases unmatched to any gene: 4. Germline V gene lookup returns CDR1 LGHNA and CDR2 YNFKEQ. This CDR3 contains 14 residues. In nucleotides, the CDR3 is TGTGCCAGCAGCCATAGTCAGGGGGCCGGGGAGCTGTTTTTT. Protein: CASSHSQGAGELFF.

Details on this clone: The germline gene is not matched at one end of the junction; a read error may be the cause. This chain links TRBV9 with TRBJ2-3; 8 bases map to TRBD1. The CDR3 has 13 residues. Per the germline V gene, CDR1 is SGDLS and CDR2 is YYNGEE. CDR3 sequence: CASSAGHRTGTDF. In DNA form, the CDR3 reads TGTGCCAGCAGCGCCGGACATCGGACAGGGACGGATTTT.

The chain joins TRBV9 to TRBJ1-2; D uncertain. Between the trimmed V and J ends, which lost 0 bases and 1 base, there was a span of 7 bases. Germline-derived CDR1 and CDR2 are SGDLS and YYNGEE. The CDR3 contains 14 residues. The CDR3, as DNA: TGTGCCAGCAGCGTAGGTTACAGTAACTATGGCTACACCTTC. Its protein is CASSVGYSNYGYTF.

This chain links TRBV11-2 with TRBJ1-1; 8 bases agree with TRBD1. CDR3 size: 15 residues. Germline V gene lookup returns CDR1 SGHAT and CDR2 FQNNGV. Germline trimming cut 5 bases from V and 5 bases from J; bases unmatched to any gene: 10. CDR3 sequence: CASSRRGQSWTEAFF. CDR3 DNA sequence: TGTGCCAGCAGCCGCAGGGGGCAATCGTGGACTGAAGCTTTCTTT.

The chain has TRBV10-3 and TRBJ1-2; 8 positions match TRBD1. V shed 7 bases, J shed 4 bases, and the junction held 8 bases outside the gene matches. From germline, CDR1 is ENHRY and CDR2 SYGVKD. The CDR3 covers 14 residues. The CDR3 sequence: CAITDRGAGYGYTF. The CDR3, as DNA: TGTGCCATCACTGACAGGGGTGCGGGCTATGGCTACACCTTC.

The CDR3 nucleotides are TGCGCCAGCAGTGAGTCGGCTCACTATGGCTACACCTTC. Its translation is CASSESAHYGYTF. The rearrangement uses TRBV10-2 and TRBJ1-2, with no clear D. The V gene's germline CDR1 is WSHSY and CDR2 SAAADI. The CDR3 totals 13 residues. The V end was cut by 0 bases, the J end by 3 bases, with 5 bases between.

This chain joins TRBV19 and TRBJ1-5; TRBD1 might be the D (5 bases). This CDR3 is built from 16 residues. Trimming removed 1 base from V and 4 bases from J, with 14 bases in between. In germline, CDR1 is LNHDA, CDR2 SQIVND (reference sequence). This CDR3 reads CASSIVEGRANQPQHF. The CDR3 DNA reads as TGTGCCAGTAGTATAGTGGAGGGGCGTGCGAATCAGCCCCAGCATTTT.

The chain combines TRBV18 with TRBJ1-4; 8 bases agree with TRBD1. From germline, CDR1 is KGHSH and CDR2 LQKENI. V shed 3 bases, J shed 4 bases, and the junction held 4 bases outside the gene matches. CDR3 length equals 15 residues. In DNA, the CDR3 is TGTGCCAGCTCACCGGGGACAGGTGTTAATGAAAAACTGTTTTTT. This encodes CASSPGTGVNEKLFF.

V gene TRBV3-1 (or the pseudogene TRBV3-2) combines with J gene TRBJ1-2; 8 bases are shared with TRBD1. In germline, CDR1 is LGHDT, CDR2 YNNKEL (reference sequence). The CDR3 runs 16 residues. The V segment lost 2 bases and the J segment 1 base; nucleotides outside the gene matches: 6. The CDR3 nucleotides are TGTGCCAGCAGCCAACGCGGAGACAGGGGTAACTATGGCTACACCTTC. Amino acid sequence: CASSQRGDRGNYGYTF.

The genes are TRBV3-1 (or the pseudogene TRBV3-2) and TRBJ2-1; D possibly corresponds to TRBD2 (6 bases). The CDR3 is 17 residues long. The germline V and J ends were trimmed by 0 bases and 0 bases, with 12 bases remaining between them. Germline loops: CDR1 LGHDT, CDR2 YNNKEL (reference sequence). DNA of the CDR3: TGTGCCAGCAGCCAAGATATAGGAGGGAGCTCCTACAATGAGCAGTTCTTC. Protein sequence: CASSQDIGGSSYNEQFF.

The chain joins TRBV28 to TRBJ1-4; 7 nucleotides agree with TRBD1. V was pared by 6 bases and J by 8 bases, with 15 bases of the junction left unmatched. This CDR3 comprises 16 residues. From germline, CDR1 is MDHEN and CDR2 SYDVKM. CDR3 loop: CASSRNRGANREKLFF. The CDR3, as DNA: TGTGCCAGCAGCCGAAACAGGGGCGCGAACCGAGAAAAACTGTTTTTT. Looking up the rest from reference TRBV28 and TRBJ1-4 gives the full variable domain: DVKVTQSSRYLVKRTGEKVFLECVQDMDHENMFWYRQDPGLGLRLIYFSYDVKMKEKGDIPEGYSVSREKKERFSLILESASTNQTSMYLCASSRNRGANREKLFFGSGTQLSVL.

This CDR3 is CASSLATGAEHTEAFF. As DNA, the CDR3 is TGTGCCAGCAGCTTAGCAACTGGGGCGGAACACACTGAAGCTTTCTTT. The chain combines TRBV7-2 with TRBJ1-1; D is possibly TRBD1 (5 bases). The CDR3 is 16 residues long. Germline-derived CDR1 and CDR2 are SGHTA and FQGNSA. V gave up 0 bases and J gave up 3 bases, with 14 bases separating them.

The chain recombines TRBV19 with TRBJ1-1, with 12 positions matching TRBD1. Unmatched junction bases numbered 14, after V lost 1 base and J lost 5 bases. The CDR3 extends over 19 amino acids. From germline, CDR1 is LNHDA and CDR2 SQIVND (reference sequence). The CDR3 is CASSIGLGDRGRIWTEAFF. The CDR3 nucleotides are TGTGCCAGTAGTATAGGTCTCGGGGACAGGGGGCGAATTTGGACTGAAGCTTTCTTT.

CDR3 amino acids: CAIQGIGNSPLHF. CDR3 coding DNA: TGTGCCATCCAGGGGATAGGGAATTCACCCCTCCACTTT. The chain employs TRBV10-3 and TRBJ1-6, with D possibly being TRBD1 (6 bases). Germline V gene data show CDR1 as ENHRY and CDR2 as SYGVKD. The V end was cut by 8 bases, the J end by 7 bases, with 12 bases between. The CDR3 is 13 residues long.

A word on this clone: At the DNA level, this CDR3 is encoded by other sequences in the same sample as well. The chain recombines TRBV6-5 with TRBJ1-5; 9 bases fit TRBD1. V was pared by 6 bases and J by 4 bases, with 4 bases of the junction left unmatched. The CDR3 loop spans 14 amino acids. CDR1 and CDR2 from the germline V gene are MNHEY and SVGAGI. The CDR3 loop reads CASSPGTGNQPQHF. DNA of the CDR3: TGTGCCAGCAGCCCCGGGACAGGGAATCAGCCCCAGCATTTT.

The chain links TRBV10-2 to TRBJ2-3; 13 nucleotides line up with TRBD2. Trimming removed 6 bases from V and 1 base from J; junction bases left unmatched: 13. This CDR3 is built from 19 residues. The germline CDR1 and CDR2 sequences are WSHSY and SAAADI. CDR3 sequence: CASRDSSRLAGGRTDTQYF. The CDR3 DNA follows: TGCGCCAGCAGAGACTCCTCCAGACTAGCGGGGGGCCGCACAGATACGCAGTATTTT.

The chain employs TRBV19 and TRBJ2-3; TRBD2 might be the D (7 bases). Trimming took off 6 bases at V and 11 bases at J, with 21 bases between the two ends. This CDR3 region has 14 residues. Per the germline V gene, CDR1 is LNHDA and CDR2 is SQIVND (reference sequence). CDR3 nucleotides: TGTGCCAGTAGGATCATTGGGGGGGCCGGGGGGCAGTATTTT. This gives the protein CASRIIGGAGGQYF.

This clone was counted once. The V call is TRBV5-5, the J call TRBJ1-6; no clear D. From germline, CDR1 is SGHKS and CDR2 YYEKEE (reference sequence). The CDR3 length is 15 residues. The V and J ends lost 4 bases and 8 bases respectively, with 16 bases between them. The CDR3 DNA sequence: TGTGCCAGCAGCAGAGCTCTTTCGAGGGATTCACCCCTCCACTTT. Translated, it gives CASSRALSRDSPLHF.

The genes are TRBV5-1 and TRBJ2-6; 8 nucleotides agree with TRBD2. The V gene's germline CDR1 is SGHRS and CDR2 YFSETQ. This CDR3 has 15 residues. Losses at the gene ends were 3 bases for V and 10 bases for J; bases not matched to a gene: 9. Here the CDR3 DNA reads TGCGCCAGCAGCTCGGGGGGGCACCTTAAGAACGTCCTGACTTTC. The encoded protein is CASSSGGHLKNVLTF.

V usage is TRBV5-4 and J usage is TRBJ2-5; 8 bases agree with TRBD2. Germline V gene sequence: CDR1 SGHNT, CDR2 YYREEE (reference sequence). The CDR3 contains 17 residues. The ends lost 5 bases at V and 3 bases at J; junction bases unmatched: 15. In DNA form, the CDR3 reads TGTGCCAGCAGACCCTCCGGGGGAGCGGGAGTAAAAGAGACCCAGTACTTC. Amino acids: CASRPSGGAGVKETQYF.

The genes are TRBV11-2 and TRBJ1-6, with D possibly TRBD1 on 5 matching bases. Germline CDR1 is SGHAT and CDR2 is FQNNGV. CDR3 size: 15 residues. V gave up 1 base and J gave up 7 bases, with 11 bases separating them. The CDR3: CASSLVGRGNSPLHF. The CDR3 DNA reads TGTGCCAGCAGCTTAGTAGGGAGGGGAAATTCACCCCTCCACTTT. Using reference TRBV11-2 and TRBJ1-6 for the parts outside the CDR3, the full variable domain is EAGVAQSPRYKIIEKRQSVAFWCNPISGHATLYWYQQILGQGPKLLIQFQNNGVVDDSQLPKDRFSAERLKGVDSTLKIQPAKLEDSAVYLCASSLVGRGNSPLHFGNGTRLTVT.

There are a few counts of this clone. The J gene is TRBJ1-2, the V gene TRBV6-1, with D uncertain. CDR3 length equals 16 residues. V shed 3 bases and J shed 4 bases, with 18 bases lying between them. The germline V gene encodes CDR1 MNHNS and CDR2 SASEGT. CDR3 DNA: TGTGCCAGCAGTGATGATATAGGGAGCGTCACCTATGGCTACACCTTC. As protein: CASSDDIGSVTYGYTF.

The rearrangement uses TRBV4-2 and TRBJ2-1, with D hard to call. Germline CDR1 is LGHNA and CDR2 is YNFKEQ. V was shortened by 0 bases and J by 3 bases, with 9 bases between the two germline ends. The CDR3 length is 15 residues. The CDR3 here is CASSQDWSRYNEQFF. CDR3 nucleotide sequence: TGTGCCAGCAGCCAAGATTGGAGTCGCTACAATGAGCAGTTCTTC.

This clone was seen once. The chain combines TRBV6-5 with TRBJ1-4; no definite D call. V lost 4 bases and J lost 4, with 10 bases in between. The CDR3 extends over 14 amino acids. The germline V gene encodes CDR1 MNHEY and CDR2 SVGAGI. The CDR3 loop is CASSSGLGNEKLFF. The CDR3 DNA sequence: TGTGCCAGCAGTTCCGGGTTGGGTAATGAAAAACTGTTTTTT.

This chain joins TRBV30 and TRBJ1-3; 7 bases are shared with TRBD1. The V gene end was trimmed by 2 bases and the J gene end by 4 bases; junction bases not matched to a gene: 8. This CDR3 spans 15 amino acids. The germline V gene has CDR1 GTSNPN and CDR2 SVGIG (reference sequence). Written as DNA, the CDR3 is TGTGCCTGGAGTAGAGAGGGGGCGTCAGGAAACACCATATATTTT. As protein: CAWSREGASGNTIYF.

This clone was found a few times. V and J are TRBV5-1 and TRBJ2-1; TRBD2 matches 8 bases. Germline values: CDR1 SGHRS, CDR2 YFSETQ. CDR3 length: 16 residues. Trimming at V came to 4 bases and at J to 5 bases, leaving 11 bases not matched to a gene. The CDR3 bases are TGCGCCAGCAGCAGACAAGCGGGGGCCGGAAACAATGAGCAGTTCTTC. Its translation: CASSRQAGAGNNEQFF.

This rearrangement joins TRBV12-2 to TRBJ2-7; the table's D call of TRBD2 was not tested on the DNA. TRBV12-2 is a documented pseudogene. The CDR3 contains 16 residues. This CDR3 reads CASRTHKPPGSHEQYF. As DNA, the CDR3 is TGTGCAAGTCGCACGCACAAGCCGCCGGGGTCCCACGAGCAGTACTTC.